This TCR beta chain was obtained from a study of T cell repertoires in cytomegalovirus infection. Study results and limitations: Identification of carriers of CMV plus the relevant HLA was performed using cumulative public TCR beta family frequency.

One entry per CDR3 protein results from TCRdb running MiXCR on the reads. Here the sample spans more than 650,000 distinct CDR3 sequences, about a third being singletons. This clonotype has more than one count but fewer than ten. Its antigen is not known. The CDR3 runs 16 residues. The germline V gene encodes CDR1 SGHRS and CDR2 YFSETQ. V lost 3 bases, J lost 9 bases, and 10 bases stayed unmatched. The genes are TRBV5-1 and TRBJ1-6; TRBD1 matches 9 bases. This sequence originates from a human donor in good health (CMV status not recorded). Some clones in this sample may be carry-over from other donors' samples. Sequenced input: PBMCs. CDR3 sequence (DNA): TGCGCCAGCAGCTCCACCGGGACAGGGCGTAGTTCACCCCTCCACTTT. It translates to CASSSTGTGRSSPLHF.